Following are 29 T cell receptor beta chains from one sample sequenced in a study of blood T cells in healthy people across ages. A J-beta primer mix and a sample-barcoded 5' primer were used in a second PCR of about 7 to 12 cycles. MiXCR, run by TCRdb on the 5' RACE reads, gives a single entry per CDR3 protein. The profile shows around 800,000 distinct CDR3 sequences, roughly 24% of them singletons. The same specimen was also included in a second study, on T cells of mothers and their children.

The sample was blood. These receptor sequences come from a boy between 5 and 17 years old in good health.

The V gene is TRBV5-1, the J gene TRBJ1-4; D might be TRBD1 (5 bases). CDR1 SGHRS and CDR2 YFSETQ come from the germline V gene. Trimming took off 0 bases at V and 7 bases at J, with 10 bases between the two ends. This CDR3 is 14 amino acids long. The CDR3 region is CASSLVGDGEKLFF. CDR3 coding DNA: TGCGCCAGCAGCTTGGTTGGGGACGGTGAAAAACTGTTTTTT.

V is TRBV30 and J is TRBJ2-7; a weak D match, TRBD2 (6 bases). Between the trimmed V and J ends, which lost 0 bases and 9 bases, there was a span of 21 bases. Germline V gene sequence: CDR1 GTSNPN, CDR2 SVGIG (reference sequence). CDR3 length equals 15 residues. CDR3 sequence (DNA): TGTGCCTGGAGTGTGGGGACTCCCCGCTCTACGAGGCAGTACTTC. Translation: CAWSVGTPRSTRQYF.

The chain uses TRBV5-1 and TRBJ2-5; D tentatively reads TRBD1 or TRBD2 (5 bases each). Trimming removed 0 bases from V and 3 bases from J, with 15 bases in between. Germline V gives CDR1 SGHRS, CDR2 YFSETQ. There are 16 residues in the CDR3. The CDR3 DNA is TGCGCCAGCAGCTTGGCCTGGGACCGACTGGAAGAGACCCAGTACTTC. It codes for CASSLAWDRLEETQYF. Together with reference TRBV5-1 and TRBJ2-5, the CDR3 gives the full variable domain: KAGVTQTPRYLIKTRGQQVTLSCSPISGHRSVSWYQQTPGQGLQFLFEYFSETQRNKGNFPGRFSGRQFSNSRSEMNVSTLELGDSALYLCASSLAWDRLEETQYFGPGTRLLVL.

The chain has TRBV3-1 and TRBJ2-5, with 9 bases identical to TRBD1. V dropped 4 bases and J dropped 11; count of bases not matched to a gene: 11. This CDR3 is built from 14 residues. From germline, CDR1 is LGHDT and CDR2 YNNKEL (reference sequence). The CDR3 nucleotides read TGTGCCAGCAGCCGGGGACAGGGATCGGGAGAGCAGTACTTC. Translation: CASSRGQGSGEQYF.

This chain links TRBV28 with TRBJ2-3; D could derive from TRBD1 or TRBD2 (5 bases each). Germline lookup yields CDR1 MDHEN and CDR2 SYDVKM. V was shortened by 5 bases and J by 0 bases, with 9 bases between the two germline ends. This CDR3 is built from 14 residues. The CDR3, as DNA: TGTGCCAGCAGTACATGGGACAGCACAGATACGCAGTATTTT. Its protein is CASSTWDSTDTQYF.

This clonotype was seen a few times. The J gene is TRBJ2-1, the V gene TRBV10-3, with D tentatively TRBD2 (7 bases). The CDR3 contains 15 residues. CDR1 and CDR2 (germline): ENHRY, SYGVKD. V was trimmed by 6 bases and J by 0 bases, leaving 12 bases between them. The CDR3 is CAISGGGPSYNEQFF. The DNA of the CDR3 is TGTGCCATCAGCGGCGGGGGCCCCTCCTACAATGAGCAGTTCTTC.

The chain has TRBV4-2 and TRBJ2-5, with 12 bases lining up with TRBD2. Near its end, the DNA agrees better with TRBJ2-1, so the J call may be wrong. The CDR3 consists of 16 residues. The germline CDR1 and CDR2 sequences are LGHNA and YNFKEQ. DNA for the CDR3: TGTGCCAGCAGCCAAGGGACTAGCGGGACGCCAGATGAGCAGTTCTTC. Residues: CASSQGTSGTPDEQFF.

V usage is TRBV28 and J usage is TRBJ2-5; D may correspond to TRBD1 or TRBD2 (5 bases each). Germline-derived CDR1 and CDR2 are MDHEN and SYDVKM. Trimming pared 10 bases from V and 2 bases from J, leaving 20 bases between. The CDR3 consists of 15 residues. The CDR3 sequence: CATVASGPPQETQYF. Here the CDR3 DNA reads TGTGCCACCGTCGCGTCGGGGCCTCCGCAAGAGACCCAGTACTTC.

This clonotype has only a few counts. The genes are TRBV20-1 and TRBJ1-4; D perhaps matches TRBD1 (5 bases). V was clipped by 6 bases and J by 3 bases, with 11 bases between them. The length of the CDR3 is 13 residues. Germline assignment: CDR1 DFQATT and CDR2 SNEGSKA (reference sequence). CDR3 residues: CSARDAANEKLFF. The DNA for the CDR3 is TGCAGTGCGAGGGACGCCGCTAATGAAAAACTGTTTTTT.

This rearrangement joins TRBV30 to TRBJ1-1; D is perhaps TRBD1 (5 bases). The CDR3 totals 15 residues. V dropped 1 base and J dropped 3 bases, with 15 bases sitting between them. Germline CDR1 is GTSNPN and CDR2 is SVGIG (reference sequence). The CDR3 DNA reads TGTGCCTGGAGTGCCTCAGGGTCCATATACACTGAAGCTTTCTTT. Translating it yields CAWSASGSIYTEAFF.

The V gene is TRBV14, the J gene TRBJ1-4; unclear D gene. The CDR3 runs to 15 residues. Deletions cut 4 bases from V and 1 base from J, with 10 bases between. Germline V lookup: CDR1 SGHDN, CDR2 FVKESK. CDR3 region: CASSRGRRTNEKLFF. The CDR3 DNA reads as TGTGCCAGCAGCCGAGGTAGAAGAACTAATGAAAAACTGTTTTTT.

The genes are TRBV7-8 and TRBJ2-1; D call uncertain. The germline gives CDR1 SGHVS, CDR2 FQNEAQ. The V and J ends lost 4 bases and 2 bases respectively, with 12 bases between them. The CDR3 length is 15 residues. For the CDR3, the DNA is TGTGCCAGCAGCTCTCAGTCCTTCACCTACAATGAGCAGTTCTTC. Protein product: CASSSQSFTYNEQFF.

This clonotype was observed once. The chain carries TRBV29-1 and TRBJ2-6, with TRBD1 matching over 7 bases. The CDR3 is made up of 15 amino acids. Germline CDR1 is SQVTM and CDR2 is ANQGSEA. V lost 3 bases to trimming and J lost 2 bases; unmatched junction nucleotides: 4. The CDR3 spells CSVEETGTGANVLTF. CDR3 DNA sequence: TGCAGCGTTGAGGAGACAGGGACTGGGGCCAACGTCCTGACTTTC.

This clonotype was picked up a small number of times. The chain is built from TRBV12-3 or TRBV12-4 and TRBJ2-3, with D perhaps TRBD1 or TRBD2 (5 bases each). The V end was cut by 2 bases, the J end by 6 bases, with 18 bases between. The length of the CDR3 is 16 residues. The CDR3 DNA reads TGTGCCAGCAGTTTATCCGGGGCAGAAATGAGGGATACGCAGTATTTT. Translating it yields CASSLSGAEMRDTQYF.

The chain couples TRBV6-5 to TRBJ2-1; TRBD2 might be the D (6 bases). The J call may be in error: the DNA end matches TRBJ2-5 better. This CDR3 has 13 amino acids. CDR1 is MNHEY and CDR2 is SVGAGI in the germline V gene. CDR3 sequence: CASESTGSVTQYF. The DNA of the CDR3 is TGTGCCAGCGAATCTACCGGGAGCGTGACCCAGTACTTC.

The rearrangement joins TRBV6-6 to TRBJ1-5; D ambiguous. Looked up from germline, CDR1 is MNHNY and CDR2 is SVGAGI (reference sequence). Trimming left V 7 bases short and J 4 bases short, with 11 bases between. The CDR3 has 13 amino acids. The CDR3 bases are TGTGCCAGCATCCGGCAACTAAATCAGCCCCAGCATTTT. Encoded protein: CASIRQLNQPQHF.

The rearrangement joins TRBV6-5 to TRBJ2-5; D remains ambiguous. The V and J ends lost 6 bases and 7 bases respectively, with 15 bases between them. The CDR3 has 13 amino acids. Germline V lookup: CDR1 MNHEY, CDR2 SVGAGI. The CDR3: CASSPDGLGTQYF. The DNA of the CDR3 is TGTGCCAGCAGCCCGGACGGCCTCGGGACCCAGTACTTC.

The chain is built from TRBV4-1 and TRBJ1-5; 9 bases are a match to TRBD1. Germline CDR1 MGHRA, CDR2 YSYEKL. V was pared by 1 base and J by 2 bases, with 18 bases of the junction left unmatched. The CDR3 loop spans 21 amino acids. CDR3 in amino acids: CASSQGPLGQGPFLGNQPQHF. Written as DNA, the CDR3 is TGCGCCAGCAGCCAAGGTCCTCTGGGACAGGGACCTTTTTTGGGCAATCAGCCCCAGCATTTT.

A note on this clonotype: Mismatch with germline at one junction end may stem from a read error. The chain has TRBV12-3 or TRBV12-4 and TRBJ1-4; D is uncertain. The CDR3 extends over 13 amino acids. CDR3 sequence: CASRNLGNGKLFF. CDR3 in DNA: TGTGCCAGCAGGAATCTGGGGAATGGAAAACTGTTTTTT.

The rearrangement joins TRBV7-9 to TRBJ1-1; no clear D gene. The CDR3 loop spans 11 amino acids. Germline values: CDR1 SEHNR, CDR2 FQNEAQ (reference sequence). V shed 5 bases and J shed 2 bases, with 3 bases lying between them. As DNA, the CDR3 is TGTGCCAGCAGCGCAAACACTGAAGCTTTCTTT. Translating gives CASSANTEAFF. The complete variable domain, with remaining parts taken from reference TRBV7-9 and TRBJ1-1, reads DTGVSQNPRHKITKRGQNVTFRCDPISEHNRLYWYRQTLGQGPEFLTYFQNEAQLEKSRLLSDRFSAERPKGSFSTLEIQRTEQGDSAMYLCASSANTEAFFGQGTRLTVV.

The CDR3 region has the DNA TGTGCCAGCAGCCCGGGGACAGCGATACCTACGGGGGAGCAGTACTTC. Its protein is CASSPGTAIPTGEQYF. The chain is built from TRBV7-3 and TRBJ2-7, with 7 positions matching TRBD1. The CDR3 has 16 residues. The germline V gene has CDR1 SGHTA and CDR2 FQGTGA. V gave up 5 bases and J gave up 7 bases; unmatched junction bases: 17.

This clonotype was picked up a small number of times. The chain uses TRBV3-1 and TRBJ1-4; 7 bases agree with TRBD1. With V trimmed by 0 bases and J by 5 bases, 3 bases remained unmatched. The germline CDR1 and CDR2 sequences are LGHDT and YNNKEL (reference sequence). CDR3 size: 15 residues. CDR3 sequence: CASSQEETGNEKLFF. In DNA, the CDR3 is TGTGCCAGCAGCCAAGAGGAGACAGGGAATGAAAAACTGTTTTTT.

This clonotype was seen only a few times. The genes are TRBV7-3 and TRBJ1-1; D ambiguous. Trimming removed 0 bases at V and 3 bases at J, with 8 bases between. This CDR3 spans 14 amino acids. CDR1 and CDR2 from the germline V gene are SGHTA and FQGTGA. In DNA form, the CDR3 reads TGTGCCAGCAGCTTAACTCGGGCAGACACTGAAGCTTTCTTT. Protein: CASSLTRADTEAFF.

V gene TRBV29-1 combines with J gene TRBJ2-7; no clear D. The CDR3 consists of 13 residues. V lost 7 bases to trimming and J lost 0 bases, with 13 bases between them. The germline V gene encodes CDR1 SQVTM and CDR2 ANQGSEA. This CDR3 reads CSAQKADSYEQYF. The CDR3 region has the DNA TGCAGCGCTCAGAAGGCAGACTCCTACGAGCAGTACTTC.

This clonotype was seen a handful of times. The chain uses TRBV2 and TRBJ1-3; a possible D gene is TRBD1 (6 bases). With 4 bases removed from V and 2 bases from J, the gap between germline ends came to 12 bases. Germline V gene sequence: CDR1 SNHLY, CDR2 FYNNEI. The CDR3 is made up of 15 amino acids. CDR3 nucleotides: TGTGCCAGCAGTGTCAATCGACAGGCTGGAAACACCATATATTTT. Translation: CASSVNRQAGNTIYF.

The rearrangement uses TRBV9 and TRBJ2-7; D possibly corresponds to TRBD1 (6 bases). This CDR3 is built from 16 residues. Germline CDR1 and CDR2: SGDLS and YYNGEE. With 0 bases removed from V and 6 bases from J, the gap between germline ends came to 19 bases. CDR3 sequence reads: CASSVESTGRTGEQYF. For the CDR3, the DNA is TGTGCCAGCAGCGTAGAGTCCACAGGGCGGACGGGCGAGCAGTACTTC.

The chain is built from TRBV7-2 and TRBJ2-7; D may be TRBD2 (6 bases). Germline assignment: CDR1 SGHTA and CDR2 FQGNSA. The CDR3 totals 15 residues. Trimming left V 5 bases short and J 3 bases short, with 17 bases between. CDR3 coding DNA: TGTGCCAGCAGCGGCGGGACCCCACCTATCTACGAGCAGTACTTC. It translates to CASSGGTPPIYEQYF.

A few counts support this clonotype. The chain couples TRBV10-2 to TRBJ2-5; D is unresolved. The CDR3 totals 14 residues. Trimming removed 4 bases from V and 4 bases from J, with 13 bases in between. Germline-derived CDR1 and CDR2 are WSHSY and SAAADI. The CDR3 bases are TGCGCCAGCAGTGGGATAGGGTTGGGAGAGACCCAGTACTTC. Amino acid sequence: CASSGIGLGETQYF.

This clonotype was detected a few times. The chain recombines TRBV5-1 with TRBJ2-7, with TRBD1 matching over 7 bases. The CDR3 contains 15 residues. After removal of 4 bases from V and 1 base from J, the junction contained 8 bases not matched to a gene. The germline CDR1 and CDR2 sequences are SGHRS and YFSETQ. The CDR3 sequence is CASSLQQGLSYEQYF. As DNA, the CDR3 is TGCGCCAGCAGCCTCCAACAGGGGCTTTCCTACGAGCAGTACTTC.